These T cell receptor beta chains were read from a single sample in a study of cytomegalovirus exposure and HLA in healthy donors. TCRdb keeps only in-frame clones here, not all; method: immunoSEQ multiplex PCR. The sample comprises 150,000 to 200,000 clones, about 85% of which are singletons, and 1.3% rests with the top ten. The specimen was PBMCs. The receptors were gathered from a man aged 50-60 years in good health and CMV-seropositive. The CDR3 runs from the conserved cysteine through the conserved F or W. Where a row states a size, it is once, few, many or the class of an expanded clone; other rows omit it.

cdr3_length,v_call,clone_size,cdr3_aa
14,TRBV18,-,CASSAAGDNSPLHF
14,TRBV13,few,CASSLDRSTDTQYF
17,TRBV6-1,-,CASSEARDRGPQETQYF
16,TRBV27,few,CASSLSQGLASNEQFF
17,TRBV2,-,CASIGQGFGWTGNTIYF
13,TRBV30,-,CAWSAGGNQPQHF
13,TRBV7-2,-,CASSFRTGTGYTF
15,TRBV7-2,-,CASSLSFGGSHEQYF
15,TRBV5-1,-,CASRDQGSSYNEQFF
14,TRBV15,-,CATSRDGSHNEQFF
13,TRBV29-1,few,CSVGRKSTGELFF
15,TRBV5-1,-,CASSSTGLAEETQYF
12,TRBV5-8,-,CASSLAGLTQYF
14,TRBV29-1,-,CSVESPPRQETQYF
17,TRBV19,-,CASSIRGLAEVSYEQSF
13,TRBV7-7,once,CASSLGGGETQYF
12,TRBV28,-,CASATSSYEQYF
14,TRBV5-4,-,CASSRGNPNSPLHF
15,TRBV10-1,few,CASSESGQLNQPQHF
15,TRBV5-3,-,CARWTPMARGYGYTF
14,TRBV29-1,-,CSVGPGQGRETQYF
18,TRBV9,-,CASSVGGLAGDIADTQYF
15,TRBV9,once,CASNWGLASTDTQYF
15,TRBV5-6,-,CASSLPGTVFHEQYF